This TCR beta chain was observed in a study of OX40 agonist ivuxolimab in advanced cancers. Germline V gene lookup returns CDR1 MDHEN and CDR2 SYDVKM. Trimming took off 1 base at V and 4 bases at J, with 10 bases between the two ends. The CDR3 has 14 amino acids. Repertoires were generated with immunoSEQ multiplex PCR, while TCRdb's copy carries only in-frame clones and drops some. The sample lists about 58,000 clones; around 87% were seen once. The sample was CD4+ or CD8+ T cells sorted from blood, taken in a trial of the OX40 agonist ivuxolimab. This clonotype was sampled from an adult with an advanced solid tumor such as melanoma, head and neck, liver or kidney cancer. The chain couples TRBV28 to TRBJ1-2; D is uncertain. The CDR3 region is CASSLFRRSYGYTF. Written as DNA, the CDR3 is TGTGCCAGCAGTTTATTTCGCAGGTCCTATGGCTACACCTTC.